The subject of this entry is one TCR beta chain. Its antigen is still unknown. The V end was cut by 1 base, the J end by 1 base, with 9 bases between. The CDR3 extends over 15 amino acids. RNA was extracted from bulk tissue without any cell sorting. Between August and November 2014, newly diagnosed, chemotherapy-naive lung cancer patients underwent thoracic surgery in China. This sample stems from a study of tumor and adjacent non-tumor tissue in lung cancer. Study-wide background: Stage I to III disease affected 9 to 10 men and several women aged roughly 31 to 76.

Study-level points and caveats: Patients with more diverse tumor TCRs had worse survival. Tumor tissue had significantly higher TCR diversity than normal lung.

Three rounds of nested PCR, following a modified ARM-PCR protocol, produced the TCRbeta library. One entry per CDR3 protein results from TCRdb running MiXCR on the multiplex PCR reads. The sample gives fewer than 85,000 distinct CDR3 sequences, 60% to 75% of which show up once; 25% to 30% is in the top ten. The receptor was derived from a man between 60 and 75 years old with non-small cell lung cancer. The chain couples TRBV12-3 or TRBV12-4 to TRBJ2-3; the D gene is possibly TRBD2 (5 bases). Sequenced material: lung tumor tissue. CDR3 bases: TGTGCCAGCAGTTTAGGAGGGTGGGGCACAGATACGCAGTATTTT. Translation: CASSLGGWGTDTQYF.